The 8 T cell receptor beta chains below come from one sample, sequenced in a study of sequential checkpoint blockade in melanoma. The sample's treatment: randomized to nivolumab then ipilimumab (arm A) or the reverse (arm B). The table came from immunoSEQ multiplex PCR; TCRdb's copy has only in-frame clones and leaves some out. The repertoire includes 2,000 to 3,000 clones, roughly 20% of them detected once, and approximately 19% sits in the top ten. This specimen was tumor tissue (inferred from file names), taken from a patient given nivolumab and ipilimumab in sequence. These receptors originate from a human donor with melanoma.

This rearrangement joins TRBV6-8 to TRBJ2-1, with TRBD2 matching 9 bases. Trimming cost V 2 bases and J 9 bases; bases outside gene matches: 5. Per germline, CDR1 MNHGY and CDR2 SAAAGT. This CDR3 is 14 amino acids long. CDR3 DNA: TGTGCCAGCAGTTACGCGGCTAGCGGGACTGAGCAGTTCTTC. It is translated as CASSYAASGTEQFF.

This chain joins TRBV19 and TRBJ2-5; D remains ambiguous. This CDR3 is built from 16 residues. Germline CDR1 and CDR2: LNHDA and SQIVND (reference sequence). V was shortened by 3 bases and J by 1 base, with 15 bases between the two germline ends. The CDR3 DNA reads TGTGCCAGTAGTATCTGGCCACACTCTCTCCAAGAGACCCAGTACTTC. Amino acid sequence: CASSIWPHSLQETQYF. Full variable domain (missing parts from reference TRBV19 and TRBJ2-5): DGGITQSPKYLFRKEGQNVTLSCEQNLNHDAMYWYRQDPGQGLRLIYYSQIVNDFQKGDIAEGYSVSREKKESFPLTVTSAQKNPTAFYLCASSIWPHSLQETQYFGPGTRLLVL.

This clone is categorized as medium-sized. This rearrangement joins TRBV6-8 to TRBJ1-6; D possibly corresponds to TRBD1 (6 bases). V was cut by 2 bases and J by 0 bases, with 11 bases left in between. Looked up from germline, CDR1 is MNHGY and CDR2 is SAAAGT. The CDR3 is 17 amino acids. The CDR3, as DNA: TGTGCCAGCAGTTACGGACAGCCGAGCTCCTATAATTCACCCCTCCACTTT. Its protein product is CASSYGQPSSYNSPLHF.

By sample share, this clone is medium-sized. The chain employs TRBV7-5 and TRBJ1-5. TRBV7-5 is labeled a pseudogene. The CDR3 has 15 residues. The CDR3 loop reads CVRSLVRECNQPQHF. The CDR3 coding sequence is TGTGTCAGAAGCTTAGTTAGGGAATGCAATCAGCCCCAGCATTTT.

This clone is medium-sized by share. The gene calls are TRBV11-3 and TRBJ1-2, with a tentative D call TRBD1 (6 bases). The germline gives CDR1 SGHNT, CDR2 YENEEA. Trimming shortened V by 1 base and J by 7 bases, and 19 bases separated the two germline ends. The CDR3 extends over 16 amino acids. The CDR3 is CASSLGGGRGGVGYTF. In DNA, the CDR3 is TGTGCCAGCAGCTTAGGTGGTGGCAGGGGAGGTGTTGGCTACACCTTC. The full variable domain, its missing parts supplied by reference TRBV11-3 and TRBJ1-2, is EAGVVQSPRYKIIEKKQPVAFWCNPISGHNTLYWYLQNLGQGPELLIRYENEEAVDDSQLPKDRFSAERLKGVDSTLKIQPAELGDSAVYLCASSLGGGRGGVGYTFGSGTRLTVV.

This chain links TRBV5-1 with TRBJ1-3; D remains unclear. The CDR3 runs to 15 residues. Germline-derived CDR1 and CDR2 are SGHRS and YFSETQ. V dropped 4 bases and J dropped 2 bases, with 13 bases sitting between them. In nucleotides, the CDR3 is TGCGCCAGCAGCCAAGCATGGGAGCCTGGAAACACCATATATTTT. This codes for CASSQAWEPGNTIYF.

The V and J genes are TRBV6-8 and TRBJ2-2, with 7 bases identical to TRBD1. Germline V gene sequence: CDR1 MNHGY, CDR2 SAAAGT. The CDR3 is made up of 16 amino acids. Germline trimming cut 5 bases from V and 7 bases from J; bases unmatched to any gene: 13. CDR3 residues: CASSLRTGLFGGELFF. The CDR3, as DNA: TGTGCCAGCAGTCTGCGGACAGGCCTCTTCGGCGGGGAGCTGTTTTTT.

The gene calls are TRBV15 and TRBJ2-4; the D gene could be TRBD1 or TRBD2 (5 bases each). Germline CDR1 reads LNHNV; CDR2 reads YYDKDF (reference sequence). V lost 5 bases, J lost 2 bases, and 13 bases lay in between. CDR3 size: 15 residues. The CDR3 here is CATSGRQPSKNIQYF. CDR3 nucleotide sequence: TGTGCCACCAGCGGGAGACAGCCATCCAAAAACATTCAGTACTTC.